The sequence of this T cell receptor beta chain was determined in a study of blood T cell repertoires in COVID-19. Background on the study: Samples came from the United States, Italy and Spain, spanning acute and convalescent COVID-19. Sources were T cells, B-cell-depleted T cells, or PBMCs; the material itself was cDNA or gDNA.

Per the study methods: Estimates of nucleated cell counts were drawn from the amplification of reference gene primers. Data came from immunoSEQ multiplex PCR; TCRdb stores just in-frame clones and leaves some out. The DNA gave D and trimming, while V, J and clone size come from that table. This sample has approximately 140,000 clones, with roughly 87% found just once. CDR3 length: 16 residues. J lost 2 bases, V lost 0 bases, and 7 bases had no gene match. Germline V gives CDR1 MNHEY, CDR2 SVGAGI. This TCR was sampled from a woman aged 60-70 years with active or convalescent COVID-19. Sequences were obtained from peripheral blood. The rearrangement uses TRBV6-5 and TRBJ2-7; TRBD1 matches 7 bases. The CDR3 spells CASSYSSGTETYEQYF. DNA of the CDR3: TGTGCCAGCAGTTACTCTTCCGGGACAGAGACCTACGAGCAGTACTTC.